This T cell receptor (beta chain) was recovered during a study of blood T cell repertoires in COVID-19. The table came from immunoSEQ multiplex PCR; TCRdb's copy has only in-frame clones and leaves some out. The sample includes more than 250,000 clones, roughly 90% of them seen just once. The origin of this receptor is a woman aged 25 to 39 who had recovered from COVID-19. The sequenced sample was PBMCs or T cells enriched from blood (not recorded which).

The CDR3 reads CASSLALETQYF. The CDR3 DNA is TGTGCCAGCAGCTTAGCACTGGAGACCCAGTACTTC. V is TRBV7-9 and J is TRBJ2-5; D ambiguous. The CDR3 length is 12 residues. Germline CDR1 reads SEHNR; CDR2 reads FQNEAQ (reference sequence). The germline V and J ends were trimmed by 0 bases and 5 bases, with 4 bases remaining between them.